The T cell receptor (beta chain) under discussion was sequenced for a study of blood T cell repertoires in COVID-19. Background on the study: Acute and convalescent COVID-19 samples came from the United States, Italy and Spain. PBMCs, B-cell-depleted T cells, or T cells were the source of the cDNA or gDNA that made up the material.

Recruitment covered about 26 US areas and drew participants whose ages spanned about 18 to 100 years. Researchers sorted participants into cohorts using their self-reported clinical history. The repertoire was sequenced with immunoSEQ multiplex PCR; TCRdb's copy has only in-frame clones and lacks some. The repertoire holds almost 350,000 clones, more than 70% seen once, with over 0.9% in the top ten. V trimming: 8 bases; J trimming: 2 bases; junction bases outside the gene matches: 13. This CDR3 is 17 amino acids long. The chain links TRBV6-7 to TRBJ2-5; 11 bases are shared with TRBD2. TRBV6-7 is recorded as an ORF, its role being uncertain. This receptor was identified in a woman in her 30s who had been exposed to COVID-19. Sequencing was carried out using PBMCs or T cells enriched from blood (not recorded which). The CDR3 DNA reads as TGTGCCAGCCCCCGGGGCCGGGGACTAGCGGCTCAAGAGACCCAGTACTTC. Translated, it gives CASPRGRGLAAQETQYF.